This T cell receptor (beta chain) was captured by sequencing in a study of blood T cell repertoires in COVID-19 (dated by TCRdb to the early 2020s). Regarding the study in general: The collaborator samples originated in the United States, Italy and Spain and spanned the acute and convalescent phases of COVID-19. Sample metadata almost always included a de-identified subject ID, COVID-19 status, age in years and sex. The material from the prospective study consisted of cDNA or gDNA derived from T cells, B-cell-depleted T cells, or PBMCs. Deeply sampled blood TCRbeta repertoires from subjects exposed to, actively infected with, or recovered from COVID-19 were included in the dataset. HLA class I and class II types, where available, came from metadata supplied by the sample provider rather than from assay-based typing. The repertoires were released in a freely available public database intended as a resource for research on the immune response to SARS-CoV-2. The samples were drawn from the first 160 participants of the ongoing ImmuneRACE study and from 1,254 subjects provided by 6 global collaborators. Study-wide conclusions, independent of this receptor: The amount of clinical and demographic metadata varied by source and participant and was provided uncurated.

One collaborating source in Seattle enrolled patients while the patients were actively infected and followed the patients over time throughout the course of disease. Collaborating institutions collected whole blood in K2EDTA tubes following their own protocols. Collaborator samples were shipped for TCRbeta analysis as frozen whole blood, isolated PBMCs, or DNA extracted from either sample type. Per the germline V gene, MDHEN is the CDR1 and SYDVKM is the CDR2. Its CDR3 holds 14 amino acids, cysteine through phenylalanine. The only DNA kept is the CDR3, 42 bases in frame from the first base. Deletion took 3 bases off V and 0 bases off J, with a span of 6 bases between the germline ends. TCRbeta CDR3 regions were amplified from genomic DNA by means of the immunoSEQ Assay, a bias-controlled multiplex PCR. The paper's data handling went like this. Within the assay, amplification of reference gene primers was used to estimate how many nucleated cells each sample contained. Sequence reads were collapsed and filtered to measure the absolute abundance of every unique TCRbeta CDR3 rearrangement. For each sample, productive Simpson clonality was calculated as the square root of Simpson's diversity index over productive rearrangements. The immuneACCESS repertoire file appears here via TCRdb, limited to in-frame rearrangements. These files lack a portion of the clones; in checked studies, under half of the deficit traces to unresolved V genes, and the cause of the others is not known. The DNA gave D and trimming, while V, J and clone size come from that table. This sample is represented by about 170,000 clones; around four fifths of them were singletons. The top ten constitute approximately 2.6% of the sample.

Turning to this clone: Its cognate antigen has yet to be identified. Within one base of it there is no much larger clone, and no base qualities were kept.

The clonotype comes from an elderly woman with COVID-19, enrolled during active disease. Sequencing input: peripheral blood. The sequence is built from TRBV28 and TRBJ2-1; no D gene can be assigned with confidence. The CDR3 loop reads CASSFSSSYNEQFF. The nucleotide sequence reads as follows: TGTGCCAGCAGTTTTTCTAGCTCCTACAATGAGCAGTTCTTC.